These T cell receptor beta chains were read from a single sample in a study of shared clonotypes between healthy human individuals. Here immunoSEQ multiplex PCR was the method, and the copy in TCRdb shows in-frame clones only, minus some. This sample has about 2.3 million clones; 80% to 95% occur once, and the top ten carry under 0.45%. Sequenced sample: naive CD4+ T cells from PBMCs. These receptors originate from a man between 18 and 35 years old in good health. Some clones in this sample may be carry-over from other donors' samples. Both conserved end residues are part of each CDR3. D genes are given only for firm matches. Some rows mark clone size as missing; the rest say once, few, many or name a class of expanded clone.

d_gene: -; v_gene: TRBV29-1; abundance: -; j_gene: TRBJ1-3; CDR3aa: CSGGEGSTIYF; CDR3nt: TGCAGCGGGGGCGAGGGGAGCACCATATATTTT
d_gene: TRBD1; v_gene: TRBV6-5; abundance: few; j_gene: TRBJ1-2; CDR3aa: CASTLGTGVDGYTF; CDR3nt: TGTGCCAGCACCCTGGGGACAGGGGTGGATGGCTACACCTTC
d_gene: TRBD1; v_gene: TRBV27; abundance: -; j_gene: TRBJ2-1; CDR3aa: CASSRTGENEQFF; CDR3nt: TGTGCCAGCAGTCGGACAGGGGAGAATGAGCAGTTCTTC
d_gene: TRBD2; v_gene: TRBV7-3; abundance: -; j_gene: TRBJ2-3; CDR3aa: CASSPGTSGKGYF; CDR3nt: TGTGCCAGCAGCCCCGGGACTAGCGGGAAGGGGTATTTT
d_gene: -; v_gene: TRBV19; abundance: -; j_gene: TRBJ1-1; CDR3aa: CASTLFGYEAFF; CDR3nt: TGTGCCAGTACCCTATTCGGGTATGAAGCTTTCTTT
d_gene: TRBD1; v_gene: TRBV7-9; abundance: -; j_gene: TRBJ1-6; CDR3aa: CASSSGQGNSPLHF; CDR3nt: TGTGCCAGCAGCTCCGGACAGGGCAATTCACCCCTCCACTTT
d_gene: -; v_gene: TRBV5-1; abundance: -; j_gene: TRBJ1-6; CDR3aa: CASSLTRVDSPLHF; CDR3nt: TGCGCCAGCAGCTTGACCAGGGTTGATTCACCCCTCCACTTT
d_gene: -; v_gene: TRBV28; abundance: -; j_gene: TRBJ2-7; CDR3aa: CASRFRESVGSYEQYF; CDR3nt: TGTGCCAGCAGATTCCGGGAATCCGTGGGGTCCTACGAGCAGTACTTC
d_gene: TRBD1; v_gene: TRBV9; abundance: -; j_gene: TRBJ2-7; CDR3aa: CASSVGTGISGAYEQYF; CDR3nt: TGTGCCAGCAGCGTTGGGACAGGTATCTCGGGGGCCTACGAGCAGTACTTC
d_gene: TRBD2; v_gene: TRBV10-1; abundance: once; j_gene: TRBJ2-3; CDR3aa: CASSGGEGGTQYF; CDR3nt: TGCGCCAGCAGTGGTGGAGAGGGAGGGACGCAGTATTTT
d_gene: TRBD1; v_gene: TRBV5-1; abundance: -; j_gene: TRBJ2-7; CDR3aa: CASSLGQGVTPGYF; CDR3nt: TGCGCCAGCAGCCTGGGACAGGGGGTCACCCCGGGGTACTTC
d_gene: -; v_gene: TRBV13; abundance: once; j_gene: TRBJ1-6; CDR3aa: CASSVGATNNSPLHF; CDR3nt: TGTGCCAGCAGCGTAGGCGCCACGAATAATTCACCCCTCCACTTT
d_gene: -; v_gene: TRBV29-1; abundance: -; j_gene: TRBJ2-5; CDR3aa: CSVGGRGQETQYF; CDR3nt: TGCAGCGTTGGGGGGAGGGGGCAAGAGACCCAGTACTTC
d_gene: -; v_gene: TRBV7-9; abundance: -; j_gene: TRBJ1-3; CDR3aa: CASSTLRAGNTIYF; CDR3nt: TGTGCCAGCAGCACCCTTCGGGCGGGAAACACCATATATTTT
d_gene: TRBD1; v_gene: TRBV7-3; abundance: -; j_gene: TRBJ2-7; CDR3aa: CASSFVQGIEQYF; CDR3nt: TGTGCCAGCAGCTTCGTACAGGGGATCGAGCAGTACTTC
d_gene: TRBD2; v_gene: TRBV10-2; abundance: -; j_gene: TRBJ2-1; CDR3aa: CASRTSGSDEQFF; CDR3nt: TGCGCCAGCAGGACTAGCGGGAGCGATGAGCAGTTCTTC
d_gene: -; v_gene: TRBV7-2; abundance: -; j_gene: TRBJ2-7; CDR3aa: CASSLFYEQYF; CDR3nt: TGTGCCAGCAGCTTGTTCTACGAGCAGTACTTC
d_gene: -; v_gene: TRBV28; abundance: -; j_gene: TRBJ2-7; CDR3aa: CAAKRTGVAYEQYF; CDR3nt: TGTGCCGCCAAGAGGACGGGGGTGGCATACGAGCAGTACTTC
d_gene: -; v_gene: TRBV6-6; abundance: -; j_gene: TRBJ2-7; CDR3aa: CASSYGGAVEQYF; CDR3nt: TGTGCCAGCAGTTACGGGGGGGCGGTCGAGCAGTACTTC
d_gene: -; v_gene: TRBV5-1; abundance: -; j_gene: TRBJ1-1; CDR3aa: CASSTGSGTEAFF; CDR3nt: TGCGCCAGCAGCACAGGGTCGGGGACTGAAGCTTTCTTT
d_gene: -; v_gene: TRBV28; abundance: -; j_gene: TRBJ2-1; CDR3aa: CASTGGQGSLFSYNEQFF; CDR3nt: TGTGCCAGCACGGGCGGTCAGGGATCCCTGTTCTCCTACAATGAGCAGTTCTTC
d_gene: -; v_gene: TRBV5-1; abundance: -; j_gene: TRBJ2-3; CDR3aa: CASSSPALGSTDTQYF; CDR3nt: TGCGCCAGCAGCTCCCCGGCCCTAGGGAGCACAGATACGCAGTATTTT
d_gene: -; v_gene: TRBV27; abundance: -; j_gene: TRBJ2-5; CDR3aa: CASSSWETQYF; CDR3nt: TGTGCCAGCAGTTCGTGGGAGACCCAGTACTTC
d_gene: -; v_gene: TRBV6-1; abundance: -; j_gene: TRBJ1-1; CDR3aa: CASSEYKGITEAFF; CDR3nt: TGTGCCAGCAGTGAATATAAAGGGATCACTGAAGCTTTCTTT
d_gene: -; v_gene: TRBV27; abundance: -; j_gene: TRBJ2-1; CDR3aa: CASSLSGGFAHEQFF; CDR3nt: TGTGCCAGCAGTTTATCGGGTGGCTTCGCCCATGAGCAGTTCTTC
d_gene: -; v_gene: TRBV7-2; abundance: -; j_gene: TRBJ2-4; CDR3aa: CASSLVGWESQYF; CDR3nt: TGTGCCAGCAGCTTAGTCGGGTGGGAGTCTCAGTACTTC
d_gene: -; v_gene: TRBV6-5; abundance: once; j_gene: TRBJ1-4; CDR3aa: CASSYQGPLAEKLFF; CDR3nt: TGTGCCAGCAGTTATCAAGGGCCGTTGGCGGAAAAACTGTTTTTT
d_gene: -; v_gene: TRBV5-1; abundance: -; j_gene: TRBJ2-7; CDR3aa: CASSLEGLGSNEQYF; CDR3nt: TGCGCCAGCAGCTTGGAAGGTTTAGGGTCGAACGAGCAGTACTTC
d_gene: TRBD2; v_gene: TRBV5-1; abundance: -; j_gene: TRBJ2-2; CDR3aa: CASSLPRGGTGELFF; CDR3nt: TGCGCCAGCAGCTTGCCCCGGGGGGGCACCGGGGAGCTGTTTTTT
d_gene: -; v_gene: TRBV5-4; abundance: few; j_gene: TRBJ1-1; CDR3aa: CASSFMNTEAFF; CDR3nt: TGTGCCAGCAGCTTCATGAACACTGAAGCTTTCTTT
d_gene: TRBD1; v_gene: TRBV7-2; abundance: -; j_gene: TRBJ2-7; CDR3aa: CASSLVGQGAFEQYF; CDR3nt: TGTGCCAGCAGCTTAGTGGGTCAGGGGGCGTTCGAGCAGTACTTC
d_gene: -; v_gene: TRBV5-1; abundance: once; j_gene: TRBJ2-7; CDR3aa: CASSAKRHPGGSSDERSTHYEQYF; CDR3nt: TGCGCCAGCAGCGCAAAACGACACCCCGGGGGATCTTCTGATGAACGGTCTACCCACTACGAGCAGTACTTC
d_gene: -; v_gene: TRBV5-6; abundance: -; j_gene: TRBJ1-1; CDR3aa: CASSALGAPNTEAFF; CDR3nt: TGTGCCAGCAGCGCCCTGGGGGCCCCGAACACTGAAGCTTTCTTT
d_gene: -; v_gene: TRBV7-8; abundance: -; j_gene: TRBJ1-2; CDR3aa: CASSLVAGRPLLNYGYTF; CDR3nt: TGTGCCAGCAGCTTAGTGGCAGGGCGGCCTCTTCTTAACTATGGCTACACCTTC
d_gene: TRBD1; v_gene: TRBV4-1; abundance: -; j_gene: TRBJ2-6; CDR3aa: CASSQLGGQERIGANVLTF; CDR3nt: TGCGCCAGCAGCCAACTCGGGGGACAGGAGAGGATTGGGGCCAACGTCCTGACTTTC
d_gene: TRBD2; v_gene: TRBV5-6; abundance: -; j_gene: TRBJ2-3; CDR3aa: CASSLLSGRADTQYF; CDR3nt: TGTGCCAGCAGCTTGTTGTCCGGGAGGGCGGATACGCAGTATTTT
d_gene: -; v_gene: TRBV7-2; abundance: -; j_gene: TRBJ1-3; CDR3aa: CASSLGGQSNF; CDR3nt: TGTGCCAGCAGCTTAGGCGGACAGTCAAATTTT
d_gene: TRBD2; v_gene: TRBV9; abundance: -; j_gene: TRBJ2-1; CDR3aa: CASSKGLAGGYNEQFF; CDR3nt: TGTGCCAGCAGCAAGGGACTAGCGGGAGGGTACAATGAGCAGTTCTTC
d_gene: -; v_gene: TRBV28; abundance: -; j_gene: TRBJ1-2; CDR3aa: CASSFLSGAGGYTF; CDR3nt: TGTGCCAGCAGTTTTTTGTCCGGGGCCGGGGGCTACACCTTC
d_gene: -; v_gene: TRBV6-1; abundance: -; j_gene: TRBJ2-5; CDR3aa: CASSEISQETQYF; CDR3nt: TGTGCCAGCAGTGAAATTAGCCAAGAGACCCAGTACTTC
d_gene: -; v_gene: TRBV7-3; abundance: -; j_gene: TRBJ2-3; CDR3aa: CASSLYVRLKGGDTQYF; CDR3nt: TGTGCCAGCAGCTTATATGTGCGACTGAAGGGCGGAGATACGCAGTATTTT
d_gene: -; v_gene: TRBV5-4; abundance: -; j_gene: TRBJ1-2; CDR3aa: CASSLAGGNYGYTF; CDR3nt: TGTGCCAGCAGCTTGGCGGGCGGGAACTATGGCTACACCTTC
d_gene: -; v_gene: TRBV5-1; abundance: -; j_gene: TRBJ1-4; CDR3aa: CASSYGRTNEKLFF; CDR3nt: TGCGCCAGCAGCTATGGACGAACTAATGAAAAACTGTTTTTT
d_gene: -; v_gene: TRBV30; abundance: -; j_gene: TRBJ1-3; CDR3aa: CAWSLGTAGNTIYF; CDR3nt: TGTGCCTGGAGTCTAGGGACGGCCGGAAACACCATATATTTT
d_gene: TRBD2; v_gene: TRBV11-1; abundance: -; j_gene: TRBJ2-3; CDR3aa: CASSLGAAGRREYF; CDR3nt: TGTGCCAGCAGCTTAGGTGCAGCGGGACGACGGGAGTATTTT
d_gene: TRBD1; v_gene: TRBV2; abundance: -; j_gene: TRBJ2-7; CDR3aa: CASSLQGAMNEQYF; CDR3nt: TGTGCCAGCAGCCTACAGGGGGCTATGAACGAGCAGTACTTC
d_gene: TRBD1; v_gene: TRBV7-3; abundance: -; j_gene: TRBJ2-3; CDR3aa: CASSPTGVDTQYF; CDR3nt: TGTGCCAGCAGCCCAACAGGGGTAGATACGCAGTATTTT
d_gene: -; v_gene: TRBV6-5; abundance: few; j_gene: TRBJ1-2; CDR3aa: CASSYVGRGNYGYTF; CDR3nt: TGTGCCAGCAGTTACGTGGGCAGGGGCAACTATGGCTACACCTTC
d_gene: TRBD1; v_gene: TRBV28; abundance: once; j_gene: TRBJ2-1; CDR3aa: CASSRDRGVDEQFF; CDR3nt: TGTGCCAGCAGCCGGGACAGGGGAGTTGATGAGCAGTTCTTC
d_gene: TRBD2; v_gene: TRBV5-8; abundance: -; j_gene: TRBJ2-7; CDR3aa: CASSSGLALYEQYF; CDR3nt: TGTGCCAGCAGCTCGGGACTAGCTCTTTACGAGCAGTACTTC
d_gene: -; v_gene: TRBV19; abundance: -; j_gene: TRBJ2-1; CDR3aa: CASRETGRGAHNEQFF; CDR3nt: TGTGCCAGTAGGGAGACAGGTAGAGGGGCGCACAATGAGCAGTTCTTC